This T cell receptor beta chain was captured in a study of T cells after yellow fever vaccination. CDR3 size: 15 residues. In germline, CDR1 is LGHNA, CDR2 YSLEER. The V end was cut by 0 bases, the J end by 0 bases, with 6 bases between. TCRdb used MiXCR to reprocess the 5' RACE reads, holding one entry per CDR3 protein. This sample yields 12,000 or so distinct CDR3 sequences, of which under 5.5% are seen a single time; roughly 48% belongs to the top ten. Study results and caveats: Booster samples showed a return of most primary-vaccination clones (approximately 96% CD4, about 88% CD8).

This clonotype was found many times. The TCR comes from a man aged 25-45 years who received the YFV17D yellow fever vaccine. The sample consisted of PBMCs, either bulk or a sorted T-cell subset (CD4+, CD8+, memory, or dextramer-sorted; not recorded which), taken 45 days after the yellow fever booster vaccination. The V gene is TRBV4-3, the J gene TRBJ2-1; no definite D call. The CDR3 protein is CASSQETYSYNEQFF. As DNA, the CDR3 is TGCGCCAGCAGCCAAGAAACGTACTCCTACAATGAGCAGTTCTTC.